This entry describes one TCR beta chain. Its binding antigen is unknown. No base qualities exist here, and no much larger clone lies one base off it. This record belongs to a study of blood T cell repertoires in COVID-19 (TCRdb year 2020). Looking at the study overall: Samples from collaborators originated in the United States, Italy and Spain and spanned both the acute and convalescent phases of COVID-19. The prospective study material was composed of cDNA or gDNA derived from T cells, B-cell-depleted T cells, or PBMCs. The dataset comprised deeply sampled blood TCRbeta repertoires from subjects exposed to, actively infected with, or recovered from COVID-19. The repertoires were released in a freely available public database meant as a resource for research on the immune response to SARS-CoV-2. The samples were drawn from the first 160 participants of the ongoing ImmuneRACE study and from 1,254 subjects provided by 6 global collaborators. Nearly every sample came with metadata listing a de-identified subject ID, COVID-19 status, age in years and sex. Where available, HLA class I and class II types were obtained from metadata supplied by the sample provider rather than from assay-based typing. Broad study findings and their caveats: The amount of clinical and demographic metadata varied by source and participant and was provided uncurated.

The CDR3 measures 11 amino acids from cysteine to phenylalanine. The sequence is cut down to CDR3 DNA, 33 bases in frame from base 1. The trim is 5 bases for V and 10 bases for J, with a gap of 12 bases between the germline ends. Taken from the germline V gene, the CDR1 and CDR2 loops are SGHRS and YFSETQ. TCRbeta CDR3 regions were amplified from genomic DNA using the immunoSEQ Assay, a bias-controlled multiplex PCR. The original methods were these. The number of nucleated cells in each sample was estimated from the amplification of reference gene primers within the assay. To quantify the absolute abundance of each unique TCRbeta CDR3 rearrangement, sequence reads were collapsed and filtered. For each sample, productive Simpson clonality was calculated as the square root of Simpson's diversity index across productive rearrangements. In its TCRdb copy, this immuneACCESS table keeps in-frame sequences only and misses some clones. Where compared with another copy, unresolved V genes explain less than half of these, and the others have no known cause. V and J calls and clone size are those listed in that table; D and trimming were worked out from the DNA. The sample yields some 85,000 clones; less than 85% were counted once. The ten largest clonotypes hold roughly a fifth of the sample.

Collaborating institutions collected whole blood in K2EDTA tubes following their own protocols. For TCRbeta analysis, collaborators shipped samples in one of three forms: frozen whole blood, isolated PBMCs, or DNA extracted from either of those sample types. The sequence derives from a woman of 80 years or more with acute or convalescent COVID-19. Sequencing was carried out using peripheral blood. The rearrangement joined TRBV5-1 to TRBJ1-1; the D gene lacks a confident call. The base sequence is TGCGCCAGCAGGGGAGGGATTCGAGCTTTCTTT. Translated, it gives CASRGGIRAFF.